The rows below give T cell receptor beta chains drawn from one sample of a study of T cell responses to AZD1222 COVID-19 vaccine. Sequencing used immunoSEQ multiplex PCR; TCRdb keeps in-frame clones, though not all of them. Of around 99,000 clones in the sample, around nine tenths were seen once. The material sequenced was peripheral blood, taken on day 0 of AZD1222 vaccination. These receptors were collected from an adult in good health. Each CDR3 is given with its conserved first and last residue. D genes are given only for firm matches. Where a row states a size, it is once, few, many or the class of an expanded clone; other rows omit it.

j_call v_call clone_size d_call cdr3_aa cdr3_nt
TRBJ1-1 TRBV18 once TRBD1 CASSPSDRGGVEAFF TGTGCCAGCTCACCATCCGACAGGGGCGGGGTTGAAGCTTTCTTT
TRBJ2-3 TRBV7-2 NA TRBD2 CASSPLGGSTDTQYF TGTGCCAGCAGCCCCCTGGGGGGGTCCACAGATACGCAGTATTTT
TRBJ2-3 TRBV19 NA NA CATMRGGDTDTQYF TGTGCCACCATGAGGGGAGGAGACACAGATACGCAGTATTTT
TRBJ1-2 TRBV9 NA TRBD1 CASSVGQGAGGYTF TGTGCCAGCAGCGTGGGACAGGGGGCGGGCGGCTACACCTTC
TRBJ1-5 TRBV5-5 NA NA CASSLGPSNQPQHF TGTGCCAGCAGCTTGGGCCCTAGCAATCAGCCCCAGCATTTT
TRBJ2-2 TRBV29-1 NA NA CSVGWTGANTGELFF TGCAGCGTTGGGTGGACGGGCGCGAACACCGGGGAGCTGTTTTTT
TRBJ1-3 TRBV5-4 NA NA CASSLWASGNTIYF TGTGCCAGCAGCTTGTGGGCCTCTGGAAACACCATATATTTT
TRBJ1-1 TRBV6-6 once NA CAGRGNTEAFF TGTGCCGGACGGGGGAACACTGAAGCTTTCTTT
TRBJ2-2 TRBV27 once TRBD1 CASSSGTGFGELFF TGTGCCAGCAGTTCCGGGACAGGGTTCGGGGAGCTGTTTTTT
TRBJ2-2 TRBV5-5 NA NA CASSLAFPGGQGGAGELFF TGTGCCAGCAGCTTGGCCTTTCCCGGTGGCCAGGGCGGAGCCGGGGAGCTGTTTTTT
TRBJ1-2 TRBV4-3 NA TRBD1 CASSQVGRTGNYGYTF TGCGCCAGCAGCCAGGTCGGGAGGACAGGGAACTATGGCTACACCTTC
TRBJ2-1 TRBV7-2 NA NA CASSLTTQGFDEQFF TGTGCCAGCAGCTTAACGACCCAGGGATTTGATGAGCAGTTCTTC
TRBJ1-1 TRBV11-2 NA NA CASSKGRENTEAFF TGTGCCAGCAGCAAAGGACGGGAGAACACTGAAGCTTTCTTT
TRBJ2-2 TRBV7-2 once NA CASRQGNTGELFF TGTGCCAGCAGGCAGGGTAACACCGGGGAGCTGTTTTTT
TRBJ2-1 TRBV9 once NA CASSVDRLVGEQFF TGTGCCAGCAGCGTAGACAGGCTGGTGGGGGAGCAGTTCTTC
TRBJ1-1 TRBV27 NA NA CASRLQGSTEAFF TGTGCCAGCAGACTACAGGGTAGCACTGAAGCTTTCTTT
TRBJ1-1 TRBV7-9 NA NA CASSLEGTGRAAFF TGTGCCAGCAGCTTAGAGGGCACAGGTCGTGCAGCTTTCTTT
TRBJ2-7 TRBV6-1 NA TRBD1 CASSVEEGQGAYEQYF TGTGCCAGCAGTGTGGAGGAGGGACAGGGGGCATACGAGCAGTACTTC
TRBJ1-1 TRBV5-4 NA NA CASSPTGRFTEAFF TGTGCCAGCAGCCCCACAGGTCGGTTCACTGAAGCTTTCTTT
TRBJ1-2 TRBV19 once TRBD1 CASSRDGTAIGGYTF TGTGCCAGTAGCCGAGATGGGACAGCCATAGGTGGCTACACCTTC
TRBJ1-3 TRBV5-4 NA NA CASSPRGDSGNTIYF TGTGCCAGCAGCCCAAGGGGGGACTCTGGAAACACCATATATTTT
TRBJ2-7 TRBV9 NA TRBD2 CASSPGLAGFYEQYF TGTGCCAGCAGCCCTGGACTAGCGGGGTTCTACGAGCAGTACTTC
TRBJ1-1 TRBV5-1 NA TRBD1 CASSFGDRFMNTEAFF TGCGCCAGCAGCTTCGGGGACAGGTTCATGAACACTGAAGCTTTCTTT
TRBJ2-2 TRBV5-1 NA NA CASSSRTDSNTGELFF TGCGCCAGCAGCTCCCGGACAGACTCGAACACCGGGGAGCTGTTTTTT